The next 7 T cell receptor beta chains were all read from a single sample in a study of blood T cells in healthy people across ages. The second PCR ran roughly 7 to 12 cycles with a sample-barcoded 5' primer and J-beta primers. MiXCR, run by TCRdb on the 5' RACE reads, gives a single entry per CDR3 protein. The sample gives about 780,000 distinct CDR3 sequences, roughly 25% of which show up once; around 3% is in the top ten. These sequences were also reported in another study, on T cells of mothers and their children.

Sequences were obtained from blood. The source of these receptors is a boy younger than 18 in good health.

The V and J genes are TRBV7-9 and TRBJ1-3; 7 bases are shared with TRBD1. The CDR3 totals 16 residues. Trimming at V came to 5 bases and at J to 4 bases, leaving 11 bases not matched to a gene. Germline CDR1 reads SEHNR; CDR2 reads FQNEAQ (reference sequence). CDR3 sequence: CASSLTRQGTGNTIYF. CDR3 DNA: TGTGCCAGCAGCCTCACAAGACAGGGTACGGGAAACACCATATATTTT.

This clonotype was seen a handful of times. The rearrangement joins TRBV25-1 to TRBJ2-5, with 10 positions matching TRBD1. CDR1 MGHDK and CDR2 SYGVNS come from the germline V gene. The CDR3 consists of 16 residues. Germline trimming cut 1 base from V and 1 base from J; bases unmatched to any gene: 3. The CDR3 bases are TGTGCCAGCAGTGAATGGGGACAGGGGACCCAAGAGACCCAGTACTTC. Translated: CASSEWGQGTQETQYF.

This clonotype has only a few counts. J is TRBJ2-3 and V is TRBV9, with no clear D. The CDR3 covers 13 residues. Trimming pared 3 bases from V and 8 bases from J, leaving 13 bases between. Germline V gene lookup returns CDR1 SGDLS and CDR2 YYNGEE. The CDR3 region is CASSEGLSVTQYF. The CDR3 DNA sequence: TGTGCCAGCAGCGAGGGCTTATCTGTTACGCAGTATTTT.

V gene TRBV24-1 combines with J gene TRBJ2-2, with D perhaps given as TRBD1 or TRBD2 (5 bases each). The CDR3 runs to 15 residues. Looked up from germline, CDR1 is KGHDR and CDR2 is SFDVKD. Trimming cost V 10 bases and J 3 bases, with 17 bases left between them. The CDR3 region is CATGAQLGDTGELFF. CDR3 sequence (DNA): TGTGCCACTGGGGCCCAGCTCGGGGACACCGGGGAGCTGTTTTTT.

This clonotype was counted between two and nine times. The chain recombines TRBV6-6 with TRBJ2-5; the D gene is possibly TRBD2 (6 bases). V was trimmed by 4 bases and J by 1 base, leaving 13 bases between them. In germline, CDR1 is MNHNY, CDR2 SVGAGI (reference sequence). The CDR3 spans 15 residues. In DNA, the CDR3 is TGTGCCAGCAGTTTTGGACCGGGACTCCAAGAGACCCAGTACTTC. It encodes CASSFGPGLQETQYF.

The gene calls are TRBV7-2 and TRBJ2-3, with 10 nucleotides matching TRBD2. In germline, CDR1 is SGHTA, CDR2 FQGNSA. V was clipped by 5 bases and J by 4 bases; unmatched bases: 3. The CDR3 contains 14 residues. CDR3 residues: CASSPSGGPDTQYF. CDR3 coding DNA: TGTGCCAGCAGCCCTAGCGGGGGCCCAGATACGCAGTATTTT.

V usage is TRBV20-1 and J usage is TRBJ2-7, with D possibly being TRBD1 (5 bases). This CDR3 has 14 amino acids. The V gene's germline CDR1 is DFQATT and CDR2 SNEGSKA (reference sequence). With 5 bases removed from V and 1 base from J, the gap between germline ends came to 15 bases. CDR3 coding DNA: TGCAGTGCTGGTCGGCAGGGATGGTCCTACGAGCAGTACTTC. This encodes CSAGRQGWSYEQYF.